The rows below give T cell receptor beta chains drawn from one sample of a study of CD8 T cells in Susac syndrome. Each CDR3 protein gets one entry after TCRdb re-called the immunoSEQ multiplex PCR reads with MiXCR. The sample includes 300,000 or so distinct CDR3 sequences, just over 90% of them seen just once. The sample comprised CD4+ T cells from PBMCs. These receptors were obtained from a human donor with multiple sclerosis. CDR3s include the opening cysteine and the closing phenylalanine or tryptophan. Each record gives: V gene, clone size, D gene, J gene, CDR3 protein, CDR3 DNA. A D gene is named only where the DNA matches it firmly. Where a row states a size, it is once, few, many or the class of an expanded clone; other rows omit it.

v_gene: TRBV23-1
abundance: .
d_gene: TRBD1
j_gene: TRBJ2-1
CDR3aa: CASSQSHRGPYNEQFF
CDR3nt: TGCGCCAGCAGTCAATCCCACAGGGGACCCTACAATGAGCAGTTCTTC

v_gene: TRBV7-9
abundance: once
d_gene: .
j_gene: TRBJ2-1
CDR3aa: CASSPLLVNRANEQFF
CDR3nt: TGTGCCAGCAGCCCCCTATTGGTGAATAGGGCCAATGAGCAGTTCTTC

v_gene: TRBV20-1
abundance: .
d_gene: TRBD1
j_gene: TRBJ1-4
CDR3aa: CSATPIYDRGSYEKLFF
CDR3nt: TGCAGTGCTACACCAATCTACGACAGGGGGAGTTATGAAAAACTGTTTTTT

v_gene: TRBV5-1
abundance: .
d_gene: TRBD1
j_gene: TRBJ1-5
CDR3aa: CASSLCAPGQGPVYLWPQHF
CDR3nt: TGCGCCAGCAGCTTGTGTGCCCCGGGACAGGGGCCAGTGTATTTGTGGCCCCAGCATTTT

v_gene: TRBV29-1
abundance: .
d_gene: .
j_gene: TRBJ2-5
CDR3aa: CSVASGLETQYF
CDR3nt: TGCAGCGTTGCCAGCGGACTGGAGACCCAGTACTTC

v_gene: TRBV20-1
abundance: .
d_gene: TRBD1
j_gene: TRBJ2-5
CDR3aa: CSAMRQGRGETQYF
CDR3nt: TGCAGTGCCATGCGACAGGGCCGGGGAGAGACCCAGTACTTC

v_gene: TRBV18
abundance: .
d_gene: .
j_gene: TRBJ1-1
CDR3aa: CASSPPTGRGNTEAFF
CDR3nt: TGTGCCAGCTCACCACCCACGGGCAGGGGTAACACTGAAGCTTTCTTT

v_gene: TRBV6-1
abundance: .
d_gene: .
j_gene: TRBJ1-5
CDR3aa: CATQPGPGNQPQHF
CDR3nt: TGTGCCACCCAACCGGGACCTGGGAATCAGCCCCAGCATTTT

v_gene: TRBV3-1
abundance: .
d_gene: .
j_gene: TRBJ2-3
CDR3aa: CASSRGVGVTDTQYF
CDR3nt: TGTGCCAGCAGCCGGGGTGTGGGGGTCACAGATACGCAGTATTTT

v_gene: TRBV29-1
abundance: .
d_gene: TRBD1
j_gene: TRBJ2-7
CDR3aa: CSVDGTGNYEQYF
CDR3nt: TGCAGCGTTGACGGGACAGGGAACTACGAGCAGTACTTC

v_gene: TRBV2
abundance: .
d_gene: TRBD2
j_gene: TRBJ2-5
CDR3aa: CASVGGGAFRETQYF
CDR3nt: TGTGCCAGCGTCGGCGGGGGGGCGTTTCGAGAGACCCAGTACTTC

v_gene: TRBV11-2
abundance: .
d_gene: .
j_gene: TRBJ1-6
CDR3aa: CASALRGTYNSPLHF
CDR3nt: TGTGCCAGCGCGTTGAGGGGAACCTATAATTCACCCCTCCACTTT

v_gene: TRBV7-2
abundance: .
d_gene: .
j_gene: TRBJ2-3
CDR3aa: CASSFRSQPRTDTQYF
CDR3nt: TGTGCCAGCAGCTTTAGATCCCAACCCCGCACAGATACGCAGTATTTT

v_gene: TRBV10-3
abundance: .
d_gene: TRBD1
j_gene: TRBJ2-7
CDR3aa: CAINRGQGANEQYF
CDR3nt: TGTGCCATCAATCGAGGGCAGGGGGCGAACGAGCAGTACTTC

v_gene: TRBV10-3
abundance: .
d_gene: TRBD2
j_gene: TRBJ2-7
CDR3aa: CAISRTSGYEQYF
CDR3nt: TGTGCCATCAGCAGGACTAGCGGCTACGAGCAGTACTTC

v_gene: TRBV5-1
abundance: once
d_gene: .
j_gene: TRBJ1-1
CDR3aa: CASSLREMNTEAFF
CDR3nt: TGCGCCAGCAGCCTTCGTGAGATGAACACTGAAGCTTTCTTT

v_gene: TRBV9
abundance: .
d_gene: .
j_gene: TRBJ2-1
CDR3aa: CASSVDLGRQFF
CDR3nt: TGTGCCAGCAGCGTAGATTTAGGACGGCAGTTCTTC

v_gene: TRBV4-3
abundance: .
d_gene: TRBD2
j_gene: TRBJ2-4
CDR3aa: CASSLKRTSDIQYF
CDR3nt: TGCGCCAGCAGCCTCAAACGGACTAGCGACATTCAGTACTTC